The present T cell receptor beta chain was sequenced within a study of shared clonotypes between healthy human individuals. The CDR3 totals 13 residues. Germline V gene sequence: CDR1 LNHDA, CDR2 SQIVND (reference sequence). With 3 bases removed from V and 4 bases from J, the gap between germline ends came to 7 bases. Genomic DNA from each subset was divided evenly over several immunoSEQ plates. The assay was immunoSEQ multiplex PCR, and TCRdb's table has in-frame clones only and misses some. The profile shows about half a million clones, approximately 80% of them singletons. The sample holds a few counts of this clone.

The sequenced sample consisted of PBMCs. The receptor was isolated from a middle-aged woman in good health. Some clones in this sample may be carry-over from other donors' samples. The chain recombines TRBV19 with TRBJ2-1; D is ambiguous. The DNA of the CDR3 is TGTGCCAGTAGTATGGATGGGTACAATGAGCAGTTCTTC. Its translation: CASSMDGYNEQFF.